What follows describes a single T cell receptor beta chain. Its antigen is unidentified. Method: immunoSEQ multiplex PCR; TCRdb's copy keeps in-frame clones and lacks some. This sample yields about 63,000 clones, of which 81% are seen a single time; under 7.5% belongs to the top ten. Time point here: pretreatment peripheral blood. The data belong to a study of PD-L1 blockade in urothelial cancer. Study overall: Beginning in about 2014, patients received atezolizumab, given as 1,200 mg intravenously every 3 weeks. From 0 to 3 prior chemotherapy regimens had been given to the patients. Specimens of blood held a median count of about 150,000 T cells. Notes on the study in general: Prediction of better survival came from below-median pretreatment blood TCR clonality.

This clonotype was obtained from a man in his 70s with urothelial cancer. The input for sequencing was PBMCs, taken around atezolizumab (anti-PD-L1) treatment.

CDR3 in DNA: TGTGCCAGCAGCGCCCTCGGGACTAGCGGGTCGGGAGAGCAGTTCTTC. This gives the protein CASSALGTSGSGEQFF. The chain is built from TRBV7-9 and TRBJ2-1, with TRBD2 matching over 12 bases. The V segment lost 5 bases and the J segment 10 bases; nucleotides outside the gene matches: 12. CDR1 is SEHNR and CDR2 is FQNEAQ in the germline V gene (reference sequence). The CDR3 has 16 amino acids.